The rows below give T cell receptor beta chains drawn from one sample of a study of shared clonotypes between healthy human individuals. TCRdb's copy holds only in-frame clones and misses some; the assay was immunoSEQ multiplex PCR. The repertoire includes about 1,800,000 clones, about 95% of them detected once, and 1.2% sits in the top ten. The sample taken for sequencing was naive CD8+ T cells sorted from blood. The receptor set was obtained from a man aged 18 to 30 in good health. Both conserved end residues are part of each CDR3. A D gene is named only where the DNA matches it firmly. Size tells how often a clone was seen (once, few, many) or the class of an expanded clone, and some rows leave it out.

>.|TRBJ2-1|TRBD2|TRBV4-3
TGCGCCAGCAGCCAAGGTCCCGGGACTAGCGAGAACAATGAGCAGTTCTTC
CASSQGPGTSENNEQFF
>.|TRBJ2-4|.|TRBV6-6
TGTGCCAGCAGTTTAGGGGACCTGCTAGCCAAAAACATTCAGTACTTC
CASSLGDLLAKNIQYF
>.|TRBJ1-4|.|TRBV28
TGTGCCAGCACCTCGGACCCAAATGAAAAACTGTTTTTT
CASTSDPNEKLFF
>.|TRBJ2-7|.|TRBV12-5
TGTGCTAGTGGTTCCCCCCGGGGGATCTCCTACGAGCAGTACTTC
CASGSPRGISYEQYF
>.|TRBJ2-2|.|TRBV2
TGTGCCGGTAGGCAGTCCGGGGAGCTGTTTTTT
CAGRQSGELFF
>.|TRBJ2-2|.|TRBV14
TGTGCCAGCAGCCAAGATTGGCTGGGGGCCGGGGAGCTGTTTTTT
CASSQDWLGAGELFF
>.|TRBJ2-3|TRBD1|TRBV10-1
TGCGCCAGCAGTGGGGACAGGGCAGATACGCAGTATTTT
CASSGDRADTQYF
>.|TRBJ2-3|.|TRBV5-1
TGCGCCAGCAGCCCCATTGTGACTACTAACACAGATACGCAGTATTTT
CASSPIVTTNTDTQYF
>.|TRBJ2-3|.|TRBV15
TGTGCCACCAGCTATCTTGGAGATACGCAGTATTTT
CATSYLGDTQYF
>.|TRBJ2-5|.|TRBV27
TGTGCCAGCTACCCGGTGGGCGGTCCGGGGACGACCCAGTACTTC
CASYPVGGPGTTQYF
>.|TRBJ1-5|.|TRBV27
TGTGCCAGCAGCTCGTTAGGACAGCCCCAGCATTTT
CASSSLGQPQHF
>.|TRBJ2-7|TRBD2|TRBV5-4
TGTGCCAGCAGCGCGGGGGACGGGAGAGCCGAGCAGTACTTC
CASSAGDGRAEQYF
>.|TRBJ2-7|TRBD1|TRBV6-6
TGTGCCAGCAGTCCGGGACAGATATACGAGCAGTACTTC
CASSPGQIYEQYF
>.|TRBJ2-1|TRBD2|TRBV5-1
TGCGCCAGCAGCTTGGTCCTAGCGGGGGTCTACAATGAGCAGTTCTTC
CASSLVLAGVYNEQFF
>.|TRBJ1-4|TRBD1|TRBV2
TGTGCCAGCAGCGCTTTTCAGGGGACAGGAAATGAAAAACTGTTTTTT
CASSAFQGTGNEKLFF
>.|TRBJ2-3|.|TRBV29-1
TGCAGCGTTGAAACAGAAATGTTGGAAGCAGATACGCAGTATTTT
CSVETEMLEADTQYF
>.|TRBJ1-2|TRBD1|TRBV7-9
TGTGCCAGCAGCTTAGCGGGGGACAGCCGTACCTATGGCTACACCTTC
CASSLAGDSRTYGYTF
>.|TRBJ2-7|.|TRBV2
TGTGCCAGCAGCGACATTTCCTACGAGCAGTACTTC
CASSDISYEQYF
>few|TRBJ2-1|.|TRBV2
TGTGCCAGCAGTGAGTACCTCAATGAGCAGTTCTTC
CASSEYLNEQFF
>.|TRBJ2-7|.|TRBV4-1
TGCGCCAGCAGCCATTCCGACAGCTACGAGCAGTACTTC
CASSHSDSYEQYF
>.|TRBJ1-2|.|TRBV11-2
TGTGCCAGCAGCTTAGAAGTTACAGCCTATGGCTACACCTTC
CASSLEVTAYGYTF
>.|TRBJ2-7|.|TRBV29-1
TGCAGCGCCGGGGACCTGAGCTCCTACGAGCAGTACTTC
CSAGDLSSYEQYF
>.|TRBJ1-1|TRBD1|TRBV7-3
TGTGCCAGCAGCTTGACCCAGGGGGTAGGCACTGAAGCTTTCTTT
CASSLTQGVGTEAFF
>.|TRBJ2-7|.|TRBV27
TGTGCCAGCAGTCCGGCCGTCGGGGACACCTCCTACGAGCAGTACTTC
CASSPAVGDTSYEQYF
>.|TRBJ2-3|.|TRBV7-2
TGTGCCAGCAGCTTAGACCAGACCACAGATACGCAGTATTTT
CASSLDQTTDTQYF
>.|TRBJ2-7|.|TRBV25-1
TGTGCCAGCCGTAGCGACAGGAGTGCCTACGAGCAGTACTTC
CASRSDRSAYEQYF
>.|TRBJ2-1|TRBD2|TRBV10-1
TGCGCCAGCAGTGAGGCTAGCGGGGGGGGCGATGAGCAGTTCTTC
CASSEASGGGDEQFF
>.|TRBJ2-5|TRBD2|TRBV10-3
TGTGCCATCAGGGGAGGGGAGGGCCAAGAGACCCAGTACTTC
CAIRGGEGQETQYF
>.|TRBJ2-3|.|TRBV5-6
TGTGCCAGCAGCTATTGGAGTAGGTCCACAGATACGCAGTATTTT
CASSYWSRSTDTQYF
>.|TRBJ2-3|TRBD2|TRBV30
TGTGCCTGGAGTGTACTCGGGGGGGAGGCAGATACGCAGTATTTT
CAWSVLGGEADTQYF
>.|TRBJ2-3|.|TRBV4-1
TGCGCCAGCAGCCAAGATCCCCGGGGGAGCACAGATACGCAGTATTTT
CASSQDPRGSTDTQYF
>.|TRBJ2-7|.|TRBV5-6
TGTGCCAGCAGCGTAGGACAGTACTACGAGCAGTACTTC
CASSVGQYYEQYF
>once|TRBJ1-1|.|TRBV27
TGTGCCAGCAGTTTGATGGGGCCCTCGAACACTGAAGCTTTCTTT
CASSLMGPSNTEAFF
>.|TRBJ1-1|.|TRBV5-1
TGCGCCAGCAGCTTAGACAGTTGGAACACTGAAGCTTTCTTT
CASSLDSWNTEAFF
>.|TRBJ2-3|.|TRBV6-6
TGTGCCAGTACCCGGACGGATCTATCCCCCACAGATACGCAGTATTTT
CASTRTDLSPTDTQYF
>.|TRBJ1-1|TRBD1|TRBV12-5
TGTGCTAGTGGTTTGGTAGTAGGGGGCGAGGTTGAAGCTTTCTTT
CASGLVVGGEVEAFF
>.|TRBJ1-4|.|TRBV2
TGTGCCAGCAGTGACCAGGAAAAACTGTTTTTT
CASSDQEKLFF
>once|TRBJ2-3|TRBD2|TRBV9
TGTGCCAGCAGCGTAGGACTAGCTACCACAGATACGCAGTATTTT
CASSVGLATTDTQYF
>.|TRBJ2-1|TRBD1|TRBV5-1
TGCGCCAGCAGCCCCTTACAGGGGGCAGACAATGAGCAGTTCTTC
CASSPLQGADNEQFF
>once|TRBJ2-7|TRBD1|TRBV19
TGTGCCAGTACCCTGACAGGGGGCTCAGGGGAGCAGTACTTC
CASTLTGGSGEQYF
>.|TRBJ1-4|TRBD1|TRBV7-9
TGTGCCAGCAGCTCTCAGGGGGCTAATGAAAAACTGTTTTTT
CASSSQGANEKLFF
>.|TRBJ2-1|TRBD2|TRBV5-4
TGTGCCAGCAGGCCGGGACTAGCGGCGGGCGATGAGCAGTTCTTC
CASRPGLAAGDEQFF
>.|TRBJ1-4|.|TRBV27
TGTGCCAGCAGTTTTGGAGGCGCGGTAGAAAAACTGTTTTTT
CASSFGGAVEKLFF
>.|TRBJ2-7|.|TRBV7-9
TGTGCCAGCAGCTTAGGGCCAGCTCTAGAGTACTTC
CASSLGPALEYF
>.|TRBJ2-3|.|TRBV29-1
TGCAGCGTTGTATCTAGCTCAGATACGCAGTATTTT
CSVVSSSDTQYF
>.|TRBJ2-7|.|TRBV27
TGTGCCAGCAGTCCATCCTCCTACGAGCAGTACTTC
CASSPSSYEQYF
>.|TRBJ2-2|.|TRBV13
TGTGCCAGCAGCCTAACGATCAGGGATGACGGGGAGCTGTTTTTT
CASSLTIRDDGELFF
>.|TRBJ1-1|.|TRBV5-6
TGTGCCAGCAGCTTACAGGTCACTGAAGCTTTCTTT
CASSLQVTEAFF
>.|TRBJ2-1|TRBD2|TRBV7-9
TGTGCCAGCAGCTTGCCCGGACTAGCGGACAATGAGCAGTTCTTC
CASSLPGLADNEQFF
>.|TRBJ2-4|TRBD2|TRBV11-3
TGTGCCAGCACCAGCCTGTGGGACTACCTAAACATTCAGTACTTC
CASTSLWDYLNIQYF
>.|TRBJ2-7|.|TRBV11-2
TGTGCCAGCAGCTCCGCCTGGCGCCAAGGTCAGGGCTACGAGCAGTACTTC
CASSSAWRQGQGYEQYF
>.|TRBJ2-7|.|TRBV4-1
TGCGCCAGCAGCCAAGATCTAGGGTCTTACGAGCAGTACTTC
CASSQDLGSYEQYF